The 2 T cell receptor beta chains in this list originate from one sample, sequenced in a study of shared clonotypes between healthy human individuals. Method: immunoSEQ multiplex PCR; TCRdb's copy keeps in-frame clones and lacks some. The sample has about 470,000 clones; around 79% are singletons. Sequencing was done on a sample of PBMCs. The source of these receptors is a woman between 35 and 50 years old in good health. Some clones in this sample may be carry-over from other donors' samples.

The chain uses TRBV9 and TRBJ1-1; the D gene is possibly TRBD1 (5 bases). Germline CDR1 is SGDLS and CDR2 is YYNGEE. V was shortened by 3 bases and J by 9 bases, with 18 bases between the two germline ends. CDR3 size: 14 residues. The CDR3 coding sequence is TGTGCCAGCAGCGCGACCTCGCGGCCGGGGCAAGCTTTCTTT. It translates to CASSATSRPGQAFF.

This clone was seen only a few times. V gene TRBV11-3 combines with J gene TRBJ2-3; D gene ambiguous. The CDR3 is 17 residues long. Germline V gene sequence: CDR1 SGHNT, CDR2 YENEEA. V dropped 3 bases and J dropped 1 base, with 17 bases sitting between them. Written as DNA, the CDR3 is TGTGCCAGCAGCTTCTCCCCTTGGGATTCCGGCACAGATACGCAGTATTTT. This codes for CASSFSPWDSGTDTQYF.